Below, one TCR beta chain is given with its context. What it binds is not known. This table comes from immunoSEQ multiplex PCR, and its TCRdb copy is limited to in-frame clones, with some not included. The sample shows fewer than 400,000 clones, roughly two thirds of them seen only once. With 5 bases removed from V and 4 bases from J, the gap between germline ends came to 18 bases. Germline CDR1 SGHVS, CDR2 FQNEAQ. The CDR3 has 16 amino acids. The data derive from a study of cytotoxic CD8 clonotypes in ibrutinib-treated CLL. Study details: After median roughly 68 months, around 14 stayed in remission, approximately twelve progressed; responses roughly 24 partial, 2 complete.

Study results and limitations: Sustained-remission and progressing patients were not sampled at matched times.

The chain uses TRBV7-8 and TRBJ1-5; weak D call: TRBD1 (5 bases). Sample: PBMCs, taken after 36 months of ibrutinib treatment. This receptor was obtained from a human donor with chronic lymphocytic leukemia. CDR3 DNA sequence: TGTGCCAGCAGCCAACGGGCGTGGGACGGGAATCAGCCCCAGCATTTT. Its translation: CASSQRAWDGNQPQHF.